Below are 10 T cell receptor beta chains sequenced from a single sample in a study of cytomegalovirus exposure and HLA in healthy donors. Both 60 Vbeta primers and 13 Jbeta primers went into the PCR. TCRdb's copy holds only in-frame clones and misses some; the assay was immunoSEQ multiplex PCR. The table records over 100,000 clones, roughly 68% of them present only once. The sequenced material came from PBMCs. The receptors were sampled from a woman aged 25 to 39 in good health and CMV-seronegative.

This clone was detected only a few times. V usage is TRBV25-1 and J usage is TRBJ2-7; TRBD2 aligns across 8 bases. V gave up 8 bases and J gave up 2 bases; unmatched junction bases: 5. The CDR3 loop spans 13 amino acids. CDR1 and CDR2 from the germline V gene are MGHDK and SYGVNS. The CDR3 reads CASSSGGPYEQYF. CDR3 nucleotide sequence: TGTGCCAGCTCCAGCGGGGGACCCTACGAGCAGTACTTC.

This rearrangement joins TRBV11-2 to TRBJ2-7, with D perhaps TRBD2 (5 bases). V gave up 0 bases and J gave up 4 bases, with 13 bases separating them. Germline loops: CDR1 SGHAT, CDR2 FQNNGV. CDR3 size: 15 residues. The DNA for the CDR3 is TGTGCCAGCAGCTTAGATTCGACCCGGGGTTACGAGCAGTACTTC. Amino acid sequence: CASSLDSTRGYEQYF. Full variable domain (rest looked up from reference TRBV11-2 and TRBJ2-7): EAGVAQSPRYKIIEKRQSVAFWCNPISGHATLYWYQQILGQGPKLLIQFQNNGVVDDSQLPKDRFSAERLKGVDSTLKIQPAKLEDSAVYLCASSLDSTRGYEQYFGPGTRLTVT.

The chain joins TRBV9 to TRBJ2-3, with D hard to call. CDR1 and CDR2 from the germline V gene are SGDLS and YYNGEE. With 3 bases removed from V and 6 bases from J, the gap between germline ends came to 5 bases. The CDR3 runs 11 residues. DNA for the CDR3: TGTGCCAGCAGCGATCCGGATACGCAGTATTTT. Translating gives CASSDPDTQYF.

This chain links TRBV2 with TRBJ1-5; D gene uncertain. The CDR3 spans 12 residues. CDR1 and CDR2 from the germline V gene are SNHLY and FYNNEI. Trimming removed 8 bases at V and 7 bases at J, with 12 bases between. CDR3 DNA sequence: TGTGCCAGCTCCAGGCTCTTGCAGCCCCAGCATTTT. Residues: CASSRLLQPQHF.

The chain recombines TRBV6-6 with TRBJ1-5; the match to TRBD1 covers 12 bases. There are 15 residues in the CDR3. The germline CDR1 and CDR2 sequences are MNHNY and SVGAGI (reference sequence). The V segment lost 5 bases and the J segment 7 bases; nucleotides outside the gene matches: 6. CDR3 nucleotide sequence: TGTGCCAGCAGTCGGGACAGGGGGCAAGGGCAGCCCCAGCATTTT. Protein: CASSRDRGQGQPQHF.

Of note for this clone: Its ends do not fully match the called genes, so a read error is possible. The chain carries TRBV11-2 and TRBJ1-3; D unclear. The CDR3 contains 13 residues. Germline CDR1 SGHAT, CDR2 FQNNGV. The CDR3 nucleotides read TGTGCCAGCAGCTTACCCTCTGGAGACACCATATATTTT. Its protein is CASSLPSGDTIYF.

This clone appeared a few times. The V gene is TRBV25-1, the J gene TRBJ2-7, with D perhaps matching TRBD1 (5 bases). Germline V gives CDR1 MGHDK, CDR2 SYGVNS. Trimming took off 2 bases at V and 0 bases at J, with 8 bases between the two ends. This CDR3 spans 14 amino acids. The CDR3 spells CASSEGGHSYEQYF. CDR3 nucleotides: TGTGCCAGCAGTGAAGGTGGACACTCCTACGAGCAGTACTTC.

This chain links TRBV18 with TRBJ2-5, with 13 bases aligning to TRBD2. This CDR3 has 15 amino acids. The trim removed 6 bases at V and 5 bases at J, leaving 6 bases unmatched. Germline assignment: CDR1 KGHSH and CDR2 LQKENI. The CDR3 coding sequence is TGTGCCAGCTCCGGACTAGCGGGAGTACGGGAGACCCAGTACTTC. Its protein product is CASSGLAGVRETQYF.

This clone was counted a single time. The gene calls are TRBV11-3 and TRBJ1-1, with TRBD1 matching 8 bases. J lost 0 bases, V lost 4 bases, and 4 bases had no gene match. The CDR3 has 15 amino acids. Germline CDR1 reads SGHNT; CDR2 reads YENEEA. The CDR3 sequence is CASSSDRGLNTEAFF. CDR3 bases: TGTGCCAGCAGCTCCGACAGGGGCTTGAACACTGAAGCTTTCTTT.

This chain connects TRBV6-5 to TRBJ2-7; 8 positions match TRBD2. The CDR3 has 15 residues. Germline-derived CDR1 and CDR2 are MNHEY and SVGAGI. V lost 5 bases and J lost 5; bases outside the gene matches: 11. DNA for the CDR3: TGTGCCAGCAGTCCCCTATCAGCGGGAGAGCACGAGCAGTACTTC. Translating gives CASSPLSAGEHEQYF.